The rows below give T cell receptor beta chains drawn from one sample of a study of circulating and synovial CD4+ cells in juvenile arthritis. Some clones are missing from TCRdb's copy, which holds only in-frame ones; the method was immunoSEQ multiplex PCR. The table lists thousands of clones, approximately 80% of them singletons. The material sequenced was CD4+ T cells from synovial fluid. Receptors originate from a human donor with juvenile idiopathic arthritis. Both conserved end residues are part of each CDR3. The D gene is left open where the match is weak. Not every row has a clone size; where given, it reads once, few, many or a size class.

d_call	cdr3_length	v_call	clone_size	j_call	cdr3_aa	cdr3_nt
TRBD1	13	TRBV13	-	TRBJ2-1	CASGDRDVAEQFF	TGTGCCAGCGGGGACAGGGATGTTGCCGAGCAGTTCTTC
-	11	TRBV18	-	TRBJ1-5	CASSDASEQHF	TGTGCCAGCTCAGATGCGAGTGAGCAGCATTTT
-	14	TRBV30	once	TRBJ1-2	CAWSGQFTSLGYTF	TGTGCCTGGAGTGGACAGTTTACTTCACTCGGCTACACCTTC
-	15	TRBV4-2	-	TRBJ2-1	CASSLERASYNEQFF	TGTGCCAGCAGCCTTGAGCGGGCCTCCTACAATGAGCAGTTCTTC
-	18	TRBV12-2	-	TRBJ2-1	CASRLEEIIAGGSDEQFF	TGTGCAAGTCGCTTAGAAGAGATAATAGCGGGAGGGTCCGATGAGCAGTTCTTC
TRBD2	16	TRBV4-1	-	TRBJ2-1	CASSQDLAGGAVVQFF	TGCGCCAGCAGCCAAGATCTGGCGGGGGGGGCGGTTGTGCAGTTCTTC
-	14	TRBV4-1	-	TRBJ2-3	CASSPAGSTDTQYF	TGCGCCAGCAGCCCGGCAGGGAGCACAGATACGCAGTATTTT
TRBD2	20	TRBV4-3	-	TRBJ2-4	CASSQGEGNRGGLAKNIQYF	TGCGCCAGCAGCCAAGGGGAAGGGAATCGCGGGGGGTTAGCCAAAAACATTCAGTACTTC
-	11	TRBV20-1	few	TRBJ1-2	CSASSGRGYTF	TGCAGTGCCTCTTCAGGGCGTGGCTACACCTTC
-	16	TRBV4-3	-	TRBJ2-1	CASSPGGTARLNEQFF	TGCGCCAGCAGCCCTGGGGGCACCGCCCGGCTCAATGAGCAGTTCTTC
TRBD1	14	TRBV25-1	-	TRBJ1-1	CASSRQGASTEAFF	TGTGCCAGCAGTCGACAGGGGGCGAGCACTGAAGCTTTCTTT
TRBD2	14	TRBV5-4	-	TRBJ2-3	CASSLRGVKNTQYF	TGTGCCAGCAGCTTGCGGGGGGTTAAGAATACGCAGTATTTT
TRBD2	14	TRBV11-2	few	TRBJ2-7	CASSLRDPGGEQYF	TGTGCCAGCAGCTTACGGGACCCGGGGGGAGAGCAGTACTTC
-	15	TRBV28	-	TRBJ1-4	CASSLSTGANEKLFF	TGTGCCAGCAGTTTAAGTACGGGGGCTAATGAAAAACTGTTTTTT
-	15	TRBV6-1	once	TRBJ2-7	CASRLDDPGAYEQYF	TGTGCCAGCAGGTTAGACGATCCTGGAGCCTACGAGCAGTACTTC
TRBD1	15	TRBV6-5	-	TRBJ2-7	CASSYYSGQPYEQYF	TGTGCCAGCAGTTATTATTCGGGACAGCCCTACGAGCAGTACTTC
-	16	TRBV7-9	-	TRBJ2-5	CASSLLGSAPQETQYF	TGTGCCAGCAGCTTGCTCGGGAGCGCGCCCCAAGAGACCCAGTACTTC